This TCR beta chain derives from a study of identical twins. Findings and caveats of the study: A cross-sectional statistical analysis, not follow-up of the same donors, supported the conclusions.

This CDR3 region has 14 residues. V gave up 1 base and J gave up 0 bases, with 10 bases separating them. Germline CDR1 reads DFQATT; CDR2 reads SNEGSKA (reference sequence). TCRdb reanalysed the 5' RACE reads using MiXCR and keeps one entry per CDR3 protein. This repertoire shows roughly 720,000 distinct CDR3 sequences, roughly 18% found once; its top ten account for around 14%. Worth noting for this clonotype: The target antigen is unknown.

The same sample was also used in a study of T cells expressing NK-cell markers.

The gene calls are TRBV20-1 and TRBJ2-7; D may be TRBD1 (6 bases). This TCR was sampled from a woman younger than 30 in good health. Sequenced: PBMCs. CDR3 sequence reads: CSARAQGSSYEQYF. The CDR3 DNA reads as TGCAGTGCTAGAGCCCAGGGGAGCTCCTACGAGCAGTACTTC.